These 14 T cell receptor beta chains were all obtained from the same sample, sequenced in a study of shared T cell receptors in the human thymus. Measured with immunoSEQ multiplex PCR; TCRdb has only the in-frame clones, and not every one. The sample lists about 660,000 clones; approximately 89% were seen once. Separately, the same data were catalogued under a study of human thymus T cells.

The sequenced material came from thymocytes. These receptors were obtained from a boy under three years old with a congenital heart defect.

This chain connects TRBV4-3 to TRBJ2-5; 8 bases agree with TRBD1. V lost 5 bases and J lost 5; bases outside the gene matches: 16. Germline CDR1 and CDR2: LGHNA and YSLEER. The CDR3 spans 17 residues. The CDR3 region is CASSSLFADRGRETQYF. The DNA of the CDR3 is TGCGCCAGCAGCAGCTTATTTGCCGACAGGGGAAGGGAGACCCAGTACTTC.

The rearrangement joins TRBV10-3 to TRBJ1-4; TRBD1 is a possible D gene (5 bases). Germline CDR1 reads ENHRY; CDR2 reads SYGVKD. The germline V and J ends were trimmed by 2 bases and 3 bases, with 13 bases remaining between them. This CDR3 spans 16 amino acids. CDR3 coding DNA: TGTGCCATCAGTGAGGGTTTGGGGGACTCTAATGAAAAACTGTTTTTT. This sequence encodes CAISEGLGDSNEKLFF.

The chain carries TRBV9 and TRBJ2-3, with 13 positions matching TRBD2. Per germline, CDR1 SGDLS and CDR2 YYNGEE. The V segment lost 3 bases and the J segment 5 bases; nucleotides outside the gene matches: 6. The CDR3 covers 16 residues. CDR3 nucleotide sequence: TGTGCCAGCAGCGGATCACTAGCGGGGGGGCTAGATACGCAGTATTTT. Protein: CASSGSLAGGLDTQYF.

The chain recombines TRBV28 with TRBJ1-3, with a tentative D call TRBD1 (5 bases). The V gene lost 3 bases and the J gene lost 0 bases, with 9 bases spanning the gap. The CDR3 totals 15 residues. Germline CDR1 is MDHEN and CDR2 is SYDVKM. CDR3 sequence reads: CASSFRDFSGNTIYF. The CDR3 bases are TGTGCCAGCAGTTTCCGGGACTTCTCTGGAAACACCATATATTTT.

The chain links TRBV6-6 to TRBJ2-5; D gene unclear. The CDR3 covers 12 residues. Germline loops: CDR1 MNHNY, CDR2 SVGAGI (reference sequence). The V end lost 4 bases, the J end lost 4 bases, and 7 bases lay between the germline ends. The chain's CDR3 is CASSSPLETQYF. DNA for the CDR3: TGTGCCAGCAGTTCCCCTCTAGAGACCCAGTACTTC.

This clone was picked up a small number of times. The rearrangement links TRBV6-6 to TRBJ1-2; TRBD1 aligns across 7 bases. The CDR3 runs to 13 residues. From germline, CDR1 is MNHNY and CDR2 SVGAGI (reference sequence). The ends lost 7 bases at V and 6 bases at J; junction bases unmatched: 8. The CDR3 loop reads CASTFMTGNGYTF. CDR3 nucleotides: TGTGCCAGCACGTTTATGACAGGGAATGGCTACACCTTC.

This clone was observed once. For the CDR3, the DNA is TGCGCCAGCAGCCAACCCGGGGGGGCCCCCTACAATGAGCAGTTCTTC. Translated, it gives CASSQPGGAPYNEQFF. The chain uses TRBV4-1 and TRBJ2-1; TRBD2 agrees at 8 bases. Germline CDR1 reads MGHRA; CDR2 reads YSYEKL. After removal of 2 bases from V and 2 bases from J, the junction contained 5 bases not matched to a gene. The length of the CDR3 is 16 residues.

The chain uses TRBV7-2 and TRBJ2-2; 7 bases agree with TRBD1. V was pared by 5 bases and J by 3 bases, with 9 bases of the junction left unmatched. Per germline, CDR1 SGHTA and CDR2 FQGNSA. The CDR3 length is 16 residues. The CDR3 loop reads CASSQRQGYDTGELFF. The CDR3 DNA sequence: TGTGCCAGCAGCCAAAGACAGGGCTATGACACCGGGGAGCTGTTTTTT.

The CDR3 sequence: CATSRDGSGELFF. The DNA for the CDR3 is TGTGCCACCAGCAGAGATGGCAGCGGGGAGCTGTTTTTT. The chain combines TRBV15 with TRBJ2-2; the D is unclear. Trimming shortened V by 0 bases and J by 7 bases, and 6 bases separated the two germline ends. The CDR3 is 13 residues long. Per the germline V gene, CDR1 is LNHNV and CDR2 is YYDKDF (reference sequence).

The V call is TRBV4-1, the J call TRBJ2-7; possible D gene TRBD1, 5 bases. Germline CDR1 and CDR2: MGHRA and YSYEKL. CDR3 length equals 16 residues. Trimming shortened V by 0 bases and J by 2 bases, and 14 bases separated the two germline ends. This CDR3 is CASSQDITGPTYEQYF. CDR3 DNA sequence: TGCGCCAGCAGCCAAGATATAACAGGCCCGACCTACGAGCAGTACTTC.

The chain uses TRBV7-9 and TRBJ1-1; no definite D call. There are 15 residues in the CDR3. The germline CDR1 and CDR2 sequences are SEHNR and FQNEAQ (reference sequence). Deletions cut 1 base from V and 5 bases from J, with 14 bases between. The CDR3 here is CASSLGGYSGTEAFF. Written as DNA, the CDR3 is TGTGCCAGCAGCTTAGGAGGGTATTCGGGGACTGAAGCTTTCTTT.

CDR3 nucleotide sequence: TGTGCCACCAGCACCCGACAGGGGTTCAATCAGCCCCAGCATTTT. Its translation is CATSTRQGFNQPQHF. The V gene is TRBV15, the J gene TRBJ1-5, with TRBD1 identical over 8 bases. Unmatched junction bases numbered 5, after V lost 4 bases and J lost 3 bases. The germline V gene has CDR1 LNHNV and CDR2 YYDKDF (reference sequence). The CDR3 totals 15 residues.

The CDR3 is CASSLAGGKNIQYF. CDR3 bases: TGCGCCAGCAGCTTGGCAGGGGGCAAAAACATTCAGTACTTC. This chain connects TRBV5-1 to TRBJ2-4; 7 nucleotides align to TRBD1. The V and J ends lost 0 bases and 3 bases, in that order; junction bases with no gene match: 0. CDR3 size: 14 residues. Germline V CDR1 and CDR2: SGHRS, YFSETQ.

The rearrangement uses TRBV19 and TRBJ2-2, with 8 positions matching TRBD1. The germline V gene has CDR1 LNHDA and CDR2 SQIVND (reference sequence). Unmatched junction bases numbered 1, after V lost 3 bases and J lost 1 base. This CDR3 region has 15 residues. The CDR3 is CASSMGTGNTGELFF. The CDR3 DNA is TGTGCCAGTAGTATGGGGACAGGGAACACCGGGGAGCTGTTTTTT.